These T cell receptor beta chains were read from a single sample in a study of cytomegalovirus exposure and HLA in healthy donors. The protocol was immunoSEQ multiplex PCR, while the TCRdb copy is restricted to in-frame clones and leaves out a portion. With about 140,000 clones in the sample, the ten largest clones hold 2% to 2.5%. The sequencing sample was made of PBMCs. Receptor source: a woman aged 18-30 years in good health and CMV-seronegative. The CDR3 runs from the conserved cysteine through the conserved F or W. Fields, in order: V gene, J gene, D gene, CDR3 DNA, CDR3 protein. A D gene is named only where the DNA matches it firmly.

>TRBV9|TRBJ2-3|TRBD2
TGTGCCAGCAGCGCCGAATTTATAGCGGGAGGGCCATCGGATACGCAGTATTTT
CASSAEFIAGGPSDTQYF
>TRBV4-2|TRBJ2-3|TRBD2
TGTGCCAGCAGCCAAGATCCAGCGGGGTCTAGCACAGATACGCAGTATTTT
CASSQDPAGSSTDTQYF
>TRBV5-1|TRBJ2-5|NA
TGCGCCAGCAGCATGGTAGGGGGGGGTGAGACCCAGTACTTC
CASSMVGGGETQYF
>TRBV19|TRBJ1-4|TRBD1
TGTGCCAGTAGTCCTGGACAGGTTGGGGAAAAACTGTTTTTT
CASSPGQVGEKLFF
>TRBV5-1|TRBJ1-1|TRBD1
TGCGCCAGCAGCCCAGGGACAGGGGGGACCGTCGAAACTGAAGCTTTCTTT
CASSPGTGGTVETEAFF
>TRBV4-3|TRBJ1-4|NA
TGCGCCAGCAGCCAAGGGTCGGGGAGGGGAAGGGAAAAACTGTTTTTT
CASSQGSGRGREKLFF
>TRBV5-1|TRBJ2-5|NA
TGCGCCAGCAGCTTAGGGGGAGATGAGACCCAGTACTTC
CASSLGGDETQYF
>TRBV21-1|TRBJ2-3|NA
TGTGCCAGCAGCAACCCTGGGACTAGCGGGAGAGGCACAGATACGCAGTATTTT
CASSNPGTSGRGTDTQYF
>TRBV4-2|TRBJ2-3|TRBD2
TGTGCCAGCAGCCAAGAACTAGCGGGGGATACGCAGTATTTT
CASSQELAGDTQYF
>TRBV28|TRBJ1-5|NA
TGTGCCAGCAGTTTATGGAGGTCCGGGGGGCAGCCCCAGCATTTT
CASSLWRSGGQPQHF
>TRBV6-5|TRBJ2-7|NA
TGTGCCAGCAGTTACTCAGGAGATAGCTCCTACGAGCAGTACTTC
CASSYSGDSSYEQYF
>TRBV9|TRBJ2-2|TRBD2
TGTGCCAGCAGCGTAATGGCGGGAGGGACCACCGGGGAGCTGTTTTTT
CASSVMAGGTTGELFF
>TRBV19|TRBJ2-4|TRBD2
TGTGCCAGTAGTAGTAGCGGGAGGACGGGTCGCAACATTCAGTACTTC
CASSSSGRTGRNIQYF
>TRBV6-1|TRBJ2-2|NA
TGTGCCAGCAATTTAGACGGGAATAGTTACGGGGAGCTGTTTTTT
CASNLDGNSYGELFF
>TRBV5-1|TRBJ1-6|NA
TGCGCCAGCAGCTTGCAGGGCCCCTATAATTCACCCCTCCACTTT
CASSLQGPYNSPLHF
>TRBV7-9|TRBJ2-6|TRBD1
TGTGCCAGCAGCACCTATCATTCTCAGGGGGCTGGGGCCAACGTCCTGACTTTC
CASSTYHSQGAGANVLTF
>TRBV2|TRBJ2-7|TRBD2
TGTGCCAGCAGCGAAAGGACTAGCAATTCCTACGAGCAGTACTTC
CASSERTSNSYEQYF
>TRBV11-2|TRBJ2-7|TRBD1
TGTGCCAGCAGCTCCATACAGGGGGCGGCGAACTACGAGCAGTACTTC
CASSSIQGAANYEQYF
>TRBV19|TRBJ1-4|TRBD1
TGTGCCAGTAGTCCTGGGACAGGGATGCGTGAAAAACTGTTTTTT
CASSPGTGMREKLFF
>TRBV7-9|TRBJ1-5|NA
TGTGCCAGCAGCTTAGGCGGCGTTTGGGATCAGCCCCAGCATTTT
CASSLGGVWDQPQHF
>TRBV11-2|TRBJ2-3|NA
TGTGCCAGCAGCTTAGGGCACAGGGTACAGACAGATACGCAGTATTTT
CASSLGHRVQTDTQYF
>TRBV18|TRBJ1-1|NA
TGTGCCAGCTCACCACCTAGCAGGGGAGAGAACACTGAAGCTTTCTTT
CASSPPSRGENTEAFF
>TRBV4-1|TRBJ2-7|NA
TGCGCCAGCAGCCAAGACCCCGGCAGGGGCCACGAGCAGTACTTC
CASSQDPGRGHEQYF
>TRBV5-1|TRBJ2-5|NA
TGCGCCAGCAGCCCTCAGGGACTTCAAGAGACCCAGTACTTC
CASSPQGLQETQYF
>TRBV27|TRBJ2-3|NA
TGTGCCAGCAGTTCCCGTGATACGCAGTATTTT
CASSSRDTQYF
>TRBV28|TRBJ2-5|NA
TGTGCCAGCAAGCGGAGCCGATTCAACCGGGAGACCCAGTACTTC
CASKRSRFNRETQYF
>TRBV5-1|TRBJ2-1|NA
TGCGCCAGCAGCTTGGGACAGAATGAGCAGTTCTTC
CASSLGQNEQFF
>TRBV4-1|TRBJ1-2|TRBD1
TGCGCCAGCAGCGCTCCGGGACAGGGAATCTATGGCTACACCTTC
CASSAPGQGIYGYTF
>TRBV6-1|TRBJ2-1|NA
TGTGCCAGCAGTGAAAAATTTATCGGGAGACACAATGAGCAGTTCTTC
CASSEKFIGRHNEQFF
>TRBV28|TRBJ1-1|TRBD1
TGTGCCAGCAGTTTACATGGTCCAGGGGGGAACACTGAAGCTTTCTTT
CASSLHGPGGNTEAFF
>TRBV5-1|TRBJ1-1|NA
TGCGCCAGCAGTCAAGGTCGGGGGAACACTGAAGCTTTCTTT
CASSQGRGNTEAFF
>TRBV10-3|TRBJ2-5|NA
TGTGCCATCAGTGACGGGGTCCAAGAGACCCAGTACTTC
CAISDGVQETQYF
>TRBV7-2|TRBJ2-5|NA
TGTGCCAGCAGCCAGGACTACCAAGAGACCCAGTACTTC
CASSQDYQETQYF
>TRBV19|TRBJ1-5|TRBD1
TGTGCCAGTAGTTCGCCGGGACAGGGAAATCAGCCCCAGCATTTT
CASSSPGQGNQPQHF
>TRBV5-1|TRBJ2-5|TRBD1
TGCGCCAGCAGCTTGGGACAGGGTGGGGAGACCCAGTACTTC
CASSLGQGGETQYF
>TRBV6-5|TRBJ1-1|TRBD1
TGTGCCAGCAGTTACTCCGGGACAGGGTTCACTGAAGCTTTCTTT
CASSYSGTGFTEAFF
>TRBV11-2|TRBJ2-7|NA
TGTGCCAGCAGCTTAGACCGGGGTCTCGGCGAGCAGTACTTC
CASSLDRGLGEQYF
>TRBV4-1|TRBJ1-1|TRBD1
TGCGCCAGCAGCCAAGACACCGGGACAGGGGGCACTGAAGCTTTCTTT
CASSQDTGTGGTEAFF
>TRBV12-5|TRBJ2-1|TRBD1
TGTGCTAGTGGTTGGGGGACAGGGGTCAGTGAGCAGTTCTTC
CASGWGTGVSEQFF
>TRBV18|TRBJ2-5|TRBD1
TGTGCCAGCTCACCAGCAGACAGGGTTCTTCAAGAGACCCAGTACTTC
CASSPADRVLQETQYF
>TRBV7-2|TRBJ1-1|NA
TGTGCCAGCAGCTGGAGGGGCTTGAACACTGAAGCTTTCTTT
CASSWRGLNTEAFF
>TRBV5-5|TRBJ1-1|NA
TGTGCCAGCAGCTTGGCCTCCGTAGTGAACACTGAAGCTTTCTTT
CASSLASVVNTEAFF
>TRBV7-2|TRBJ2-3|TRBD2
TGTGCCAGCAGCTTAGCGCGGGAGGGGAGCACAGATACGCAGTATTTT
CASSLAREGSTDTQYF
>TRBV29-1|TRBJ1-1|TRBD1
TGCAGCGTTGATAACAGGGGTACTGAAGCTTTCTTT
CSVDNRGTEAFF
>TRBV12-5|TRBJ1-1|NA
TGTGCTAGTGCTACGGGGAATGGGGCTGAAGCTTTCTTT
CASATGNGAEAFF
>TRBV4-2|TRBJ2-7|NA
TGTGCCAGCAGCCAAGGGGGGGAGTCTAGCTACGAGCAGTACTTC
CASSQGGESSYEQYF
>TRBV30|TRBJ1-2|TRBD1
TGTGCCTGGCTCGGGACAGCCTATGGCTACACCTTC
CAWLGTAYGYTF
>TRBV7-3|TRBJ2-1|TRBD1
TGTGCCAGCAGCCCCGGGACAGGGTTGAATGAGCAGTTCTTC
CASSPGTGLNEQFF
>TRBV9|TRBJ2-1|TRBD2
TGTGCCAGCAGTGGGTATAGCGGGTTACTAAATGAGCAGTTCTTC
CASSGYSGLLNEQFF
>TRBV7-2|TRBJ2-1|TRBD2
TGTGCCAGCAGCTTAGGACTAGCGGACCACAATGAGCAGTTCTTC
CASSLGLADHNEQFF
>TRBV6-6|TRBJ2-7|NA
TGTGCCAGCAGGAAACAGGGCCTTAGCTCCTACGAGCAGTACTTC
CASRKQGLSSYEQYF
>TRBV10-2|TRBJ2-2|NA
TGCGCCAGCAGTGTGGTGGGGCCCGGGGAGCTGTTTTTT
CASSVVGPGELFF
>TRBV10-1|TRBJ2-5|NA
TGCGCCAGCAGTGAGTCGACCCTCCGGCCTAGCTTTAAAGAGACCCAGTACTTC
CASSESTLRPSFKETQYF